This entry lists 5 T cell receptor beta chains sequenced from one sample in a study of shared clonotypes between healthy human individuals. Clones were read by immunoSEQ multiplex PCR, and TCRdb kept only the in-frame ones, dropping some. The table lists roughly 2.5 million clones, over 85% of them singletons. Sequenced material: naive CD4+ T cells sorted from blood. Subset indicated: CD45RA+ positively selected. These receptors were obtained from a man in his late teens or twenties in good health.

The CDR3 is CASSPGLAGVQEQYF. For the CDR3, the DNA is TGTGCCAGCAGTCCGGGACTAGCGGGAGTGCAAGAGCAGTACTTC. This rearrangement joins TRBV6-5 to TRBJ2-7, with TRBD2 identical over 14 bases. CDR3 size: 15 residues. V lost 5 bases and J lost 7; bases outside the gene matches: 7. Germline CDR1 is MNHEY and CDR2 is SVGAGI.

The chain links TRBV5-1 to TRBJ2-5; D could derive from TRBD1 or TRBD2 (5 bases each). Per the germline V gene, CDR1 is SGHRS and CDR2 is YFSETQ. V lost 2 bases and J 3 bases, leaving 8 bases between the germline ends. CDR3 length equals 13 residues. In DNA form, the CDR3 reads TGCGCCAGCAGCTTACGGGACGAAGAGACCCAGTACTTC. Its translation: CASSLRDEETQYF.

V usage is TRBV5-1 and J usage is TRBJ2-1; D remains unclear. Trimming pared 4 bases from V and 8 bases from J, leaving 10 bases between. The germline V gene encodes CDR1 SGHRS and CDR2 YFSETQ. The CDR3 runs to 12 residues. The CDR3 nucleotides read TGCGCCAGCAGCCCGAATTGGGATGAGCAGTTCTTC. Its protein product is CASSPNWDEQFF.

The V gene is TRBV9, the J gene TRBJ2-5; TRBD2 matches 11 bases. The CDR3 contains 16 residues. With V trimmed by 4 bases and J by 2 bases, 7 bases remained unmatched. CDR1 and CDR2 (germline): SGDLS, YYNGEE. Here the CDR3 DNA reads TGTGCCAGCAGCCCTTCTGTAGCGGGGGGGCAAGAGACCCAGTACTTC. Protein product: CASSPSVAGGQETQYF.

The rearrangement joins TRBV28 to TRBJ2-3; D uncertain. The CDR3 loop spans 16 amino acids. V was cut by 5 bases and J by 2 bases, with 17 bases left in between. Germline CDR1 reads MDHEN; CDR2 reads SYDVKM. The CDR3 here is CASSPPVSRLTDTQYF. CDR3 in DNA: TGTGCCAGCAGTCCCCCCGTTTCCAGACTCACAGATACGCAGTATTTT.